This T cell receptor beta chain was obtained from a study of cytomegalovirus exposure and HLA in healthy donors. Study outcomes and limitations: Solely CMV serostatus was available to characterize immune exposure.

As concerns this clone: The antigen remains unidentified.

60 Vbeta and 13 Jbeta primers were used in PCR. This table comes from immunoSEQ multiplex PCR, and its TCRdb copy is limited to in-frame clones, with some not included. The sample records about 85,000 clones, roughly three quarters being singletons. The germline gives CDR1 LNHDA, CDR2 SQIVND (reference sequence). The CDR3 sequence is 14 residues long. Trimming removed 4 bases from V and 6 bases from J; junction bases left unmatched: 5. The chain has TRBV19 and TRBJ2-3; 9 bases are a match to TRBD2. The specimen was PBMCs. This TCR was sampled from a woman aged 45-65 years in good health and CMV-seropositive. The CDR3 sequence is CASSNSGRGDTQYF. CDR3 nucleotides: TGTGCCAGTAGTAATAGCGGGAGAGGGGATACGCAGTATTTT.